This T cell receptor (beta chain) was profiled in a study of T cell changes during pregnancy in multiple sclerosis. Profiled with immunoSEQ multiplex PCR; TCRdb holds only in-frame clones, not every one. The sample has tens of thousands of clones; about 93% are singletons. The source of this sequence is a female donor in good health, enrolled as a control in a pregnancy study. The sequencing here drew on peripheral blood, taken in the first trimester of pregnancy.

CDR3 DNA sequence: TGCGCCAGCAGTACAGGGCTCCGCGAGACCCAGTACTTC. Translation gives CASSTGLRETQYF. The genes are TRBV23-1 and TRBJ2-5, with TRBD1 as a possible D gene (6 bases). TRBV23-1 is given ORF status, its function remaining uncertain. The CDR3 loop spans 13 amino acids. Trimming removed 5 bases from V and 5 bases from J, with 12 bases in between.